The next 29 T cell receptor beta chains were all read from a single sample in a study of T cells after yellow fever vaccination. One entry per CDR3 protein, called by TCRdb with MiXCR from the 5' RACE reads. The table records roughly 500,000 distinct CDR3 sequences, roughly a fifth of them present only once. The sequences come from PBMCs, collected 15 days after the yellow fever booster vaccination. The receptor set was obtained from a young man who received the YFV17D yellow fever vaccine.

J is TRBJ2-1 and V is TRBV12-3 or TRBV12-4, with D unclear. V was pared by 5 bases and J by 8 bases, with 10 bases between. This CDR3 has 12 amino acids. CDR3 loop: CASSPLSDEQFF. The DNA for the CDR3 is TGTGCCAGCAGTCCCCTCAGCGATGAGCAGTTCTTC.

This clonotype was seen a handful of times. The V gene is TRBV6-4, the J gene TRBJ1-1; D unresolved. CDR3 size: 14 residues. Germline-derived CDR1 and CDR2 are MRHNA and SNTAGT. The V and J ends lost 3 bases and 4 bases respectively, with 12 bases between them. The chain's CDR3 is CASSESEGVTEAFF. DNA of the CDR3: TGTGCCAGCAGTGAAAGCGAGGGTGTCACTGAAGCTTTCTTT.

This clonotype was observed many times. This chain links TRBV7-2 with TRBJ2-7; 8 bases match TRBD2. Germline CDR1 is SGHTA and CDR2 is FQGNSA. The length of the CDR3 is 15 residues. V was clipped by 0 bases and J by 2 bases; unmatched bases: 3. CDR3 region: CASSLASGGTYEQYF. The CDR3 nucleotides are TGTGCCAGCAGCTTAGCGAGCGGGGGAACCTACGAGCAGTACTTC.

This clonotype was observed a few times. The CDR3 sequence: CSARTGSSGANVLTF. For the CDR3, the DNA is TGCAGTGCTAGGACAGGGAGCTCTGGGGCCAACGTCCTGACTTTC. The V gene is TRBV20-1, the J gene TRBJ2-6; 7 bases map to TRBD1. V was pared by 3 bases and J by 0 bases, with 2 bases of the junction left unmatched. Germline loops: CDR1 DFQATT, CDR2 SNEGSKA (reference sequence). The CDR3 consists of 15 residues.

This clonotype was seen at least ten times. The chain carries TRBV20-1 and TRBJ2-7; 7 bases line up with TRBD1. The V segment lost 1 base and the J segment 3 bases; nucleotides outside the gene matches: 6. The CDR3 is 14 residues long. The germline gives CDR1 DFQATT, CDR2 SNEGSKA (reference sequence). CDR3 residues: CSARATGRIYEQYF. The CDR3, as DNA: TGCAGTGCTAGAGCGACAGGGAGAATCTACGAGCAGTACTTC.

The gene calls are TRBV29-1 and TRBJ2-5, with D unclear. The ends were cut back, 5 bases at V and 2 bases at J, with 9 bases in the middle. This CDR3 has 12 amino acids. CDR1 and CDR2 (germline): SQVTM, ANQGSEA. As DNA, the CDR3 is TGCAGCGTTAGCCTAAGTCAAGAGACCCAGTACTTC. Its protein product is CSVSLSQETQYF.

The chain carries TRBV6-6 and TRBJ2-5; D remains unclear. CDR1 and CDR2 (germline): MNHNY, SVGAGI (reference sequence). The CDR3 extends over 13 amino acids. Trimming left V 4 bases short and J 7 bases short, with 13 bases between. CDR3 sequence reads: CASSLSHEGTQYF. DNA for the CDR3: TGTGCCAGCAGTTTGTCCCATGAAGGGACCCAGTACTTC.

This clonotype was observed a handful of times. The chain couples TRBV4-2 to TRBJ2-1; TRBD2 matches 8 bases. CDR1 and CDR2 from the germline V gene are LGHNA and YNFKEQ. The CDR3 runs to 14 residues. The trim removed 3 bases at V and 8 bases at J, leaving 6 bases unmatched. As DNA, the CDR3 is TGTGCCAGCAGCCAGTCAGCGGGAGTCTATGAGCAGTTCTTC. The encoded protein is CASSQSAGVYEQFF.

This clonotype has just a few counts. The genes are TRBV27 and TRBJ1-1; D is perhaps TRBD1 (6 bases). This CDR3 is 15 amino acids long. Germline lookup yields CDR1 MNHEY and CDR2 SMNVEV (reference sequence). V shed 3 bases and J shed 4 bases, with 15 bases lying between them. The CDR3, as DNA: TGTGCCAGCAGTTTTCGGGGGGCGCGAATCACTGAAGCTTTCTTT. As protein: CASSFRGARITEAFF.

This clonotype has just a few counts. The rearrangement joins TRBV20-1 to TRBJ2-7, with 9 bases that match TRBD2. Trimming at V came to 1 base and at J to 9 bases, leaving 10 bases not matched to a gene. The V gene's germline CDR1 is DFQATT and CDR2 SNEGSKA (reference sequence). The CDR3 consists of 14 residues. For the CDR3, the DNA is TGCAGTGCTAGAGCGCCGGGACTAGCCGAGGGGCAGTACTTC. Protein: CSARAPGLAEGQYF.

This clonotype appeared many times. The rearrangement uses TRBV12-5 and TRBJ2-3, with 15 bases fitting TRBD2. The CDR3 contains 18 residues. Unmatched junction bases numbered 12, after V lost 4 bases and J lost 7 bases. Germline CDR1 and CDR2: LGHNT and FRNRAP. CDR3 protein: CASGSPSGLAGGAYTQYF. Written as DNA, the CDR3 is TGTGCTAGTGGTTCCCCCTCCGGACTAGCGGGAGGGGCTTATACGCAGTATTTT.

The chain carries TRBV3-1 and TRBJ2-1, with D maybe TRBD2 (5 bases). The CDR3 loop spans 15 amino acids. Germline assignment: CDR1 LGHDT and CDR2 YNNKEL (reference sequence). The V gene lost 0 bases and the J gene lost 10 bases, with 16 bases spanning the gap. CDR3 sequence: CASSQEWNGGSEQFF. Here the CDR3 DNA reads TGTGCCAGCAGCCAAGAATGGAATGGCGGGTCGGAGCAGTTCTTC.

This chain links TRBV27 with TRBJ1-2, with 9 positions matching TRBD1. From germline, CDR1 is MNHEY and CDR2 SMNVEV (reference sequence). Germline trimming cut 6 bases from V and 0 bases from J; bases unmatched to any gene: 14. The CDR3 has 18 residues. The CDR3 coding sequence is TGTGCCAGCAGCCCGCAGGGGACAGGGAAGCGAACTAACTATGGCTACACCTTC. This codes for CASSPQGTGKRTNYGYTF.

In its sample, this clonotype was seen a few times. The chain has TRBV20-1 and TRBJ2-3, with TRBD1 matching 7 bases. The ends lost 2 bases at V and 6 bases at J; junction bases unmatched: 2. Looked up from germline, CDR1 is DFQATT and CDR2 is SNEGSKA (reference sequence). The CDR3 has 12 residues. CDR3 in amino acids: CSARRDSDTQYF. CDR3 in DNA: TGCAGTGCTAGAAGGGACAGCGATACGCAGTATTTT.

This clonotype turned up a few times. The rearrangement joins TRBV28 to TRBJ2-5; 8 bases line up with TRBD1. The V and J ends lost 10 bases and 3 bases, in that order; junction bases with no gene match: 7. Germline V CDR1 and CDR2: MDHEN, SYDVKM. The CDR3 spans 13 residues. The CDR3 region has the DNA TGTGCCACCGGACAGGGATATGAAGAGACCCAGTACTTC. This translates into CATGQGYEETQYF. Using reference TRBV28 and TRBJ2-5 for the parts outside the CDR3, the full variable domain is DVKVTQSSRYLVKRTGEKVFLECVQDMDHENMFWYRQDPGLGLRLIYFSYDVKMKEKGDIPEGYSVSREKKERFSLILESASTNQTSMYLCATGQGYEETQYFGPGTRLLVL.

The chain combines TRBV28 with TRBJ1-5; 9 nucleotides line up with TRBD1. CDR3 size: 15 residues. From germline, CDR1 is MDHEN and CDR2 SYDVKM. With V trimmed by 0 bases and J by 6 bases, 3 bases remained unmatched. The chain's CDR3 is CASSLWTGGGQPQHF. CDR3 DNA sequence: TGTGCCAGCAGTTTATGGACAGGGGGGGGTCAGCCCCAGCATTTT.

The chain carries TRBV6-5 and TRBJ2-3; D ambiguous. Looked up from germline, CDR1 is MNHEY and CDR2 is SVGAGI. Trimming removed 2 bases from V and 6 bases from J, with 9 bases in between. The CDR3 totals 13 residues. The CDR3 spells CASSYRGSDTQYF. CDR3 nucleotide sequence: TGTGCCAGCAGTTACAGAGGCTCGGATACGCAGTATTTT.

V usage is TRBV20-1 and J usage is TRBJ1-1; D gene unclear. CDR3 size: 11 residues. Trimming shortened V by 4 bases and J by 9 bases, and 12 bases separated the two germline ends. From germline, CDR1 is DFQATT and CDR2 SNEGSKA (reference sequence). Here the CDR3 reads CSAMVKAQAFF. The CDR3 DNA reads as TGCAGTGCTATGGTGAAAGCCCAAGCTTTCTTT.

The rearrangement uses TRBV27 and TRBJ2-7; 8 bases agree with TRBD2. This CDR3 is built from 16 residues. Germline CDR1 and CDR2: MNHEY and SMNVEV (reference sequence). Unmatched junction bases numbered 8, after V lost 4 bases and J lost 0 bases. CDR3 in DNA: TGTGCCAGCAGTTCAATTGCGGGGGGTACCTCCTACGAGCAGTACTTC. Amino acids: CASSSIAGGTSYEQYF.

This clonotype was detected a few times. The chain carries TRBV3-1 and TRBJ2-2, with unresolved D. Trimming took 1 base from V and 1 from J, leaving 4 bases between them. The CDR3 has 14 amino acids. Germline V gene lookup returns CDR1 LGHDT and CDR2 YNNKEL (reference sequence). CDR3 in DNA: TGTGCCAGCAGCCAAGGGTGGAACACCGGGGAGCTGTTTTTT. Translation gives CASSQGWNTGELFF.

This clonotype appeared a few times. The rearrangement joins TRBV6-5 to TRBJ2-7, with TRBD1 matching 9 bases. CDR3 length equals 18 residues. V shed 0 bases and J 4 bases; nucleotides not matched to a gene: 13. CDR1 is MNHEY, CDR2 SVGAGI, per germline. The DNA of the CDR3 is TGTGCCAGCAGTTACTCGAGGGTTGGGACAGGGTCGGTATACGAGCAGTACTTC. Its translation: CASSYSRVGTGSVYEQYF.

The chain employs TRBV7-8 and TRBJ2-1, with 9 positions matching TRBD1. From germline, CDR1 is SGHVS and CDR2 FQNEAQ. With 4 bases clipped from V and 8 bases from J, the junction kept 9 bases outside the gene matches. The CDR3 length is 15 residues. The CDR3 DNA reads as TGTGCCAGCAGCTCGGCCGGGACAGGGTTTTATGAGCAGTTCTTC. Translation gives CASSSAGTGFYEQFF.

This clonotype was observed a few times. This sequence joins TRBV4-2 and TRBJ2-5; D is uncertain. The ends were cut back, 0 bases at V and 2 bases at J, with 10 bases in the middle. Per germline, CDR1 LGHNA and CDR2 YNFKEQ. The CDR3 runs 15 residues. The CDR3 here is CASSQDQMRQETQYF. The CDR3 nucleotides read TGTGCCAGCAGCCAAGATCAGATGAGACAAGAGACCCAGTACTTC.

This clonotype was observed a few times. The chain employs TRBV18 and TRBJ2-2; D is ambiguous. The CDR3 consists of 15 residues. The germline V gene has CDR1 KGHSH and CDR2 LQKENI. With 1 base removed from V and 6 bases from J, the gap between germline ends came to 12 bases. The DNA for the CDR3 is TGTGCCAGCTCACCACAAGCTAGTCAACCCGGGGAGCTGTTTTTT. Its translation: CASSPQASQPGELFF.

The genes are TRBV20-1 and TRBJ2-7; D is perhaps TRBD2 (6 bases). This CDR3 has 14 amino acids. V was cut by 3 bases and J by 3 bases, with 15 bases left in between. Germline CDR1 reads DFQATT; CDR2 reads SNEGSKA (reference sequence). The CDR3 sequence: CSARPGGNDYEQYF. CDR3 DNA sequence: TGCAGTGCTAGGCCCGGAGGGAATGACTACGAGCAGTACTTC.

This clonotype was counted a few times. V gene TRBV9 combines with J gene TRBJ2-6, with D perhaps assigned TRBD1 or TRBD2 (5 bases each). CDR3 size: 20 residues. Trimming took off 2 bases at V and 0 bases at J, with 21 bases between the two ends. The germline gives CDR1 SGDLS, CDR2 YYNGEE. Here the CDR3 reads CASSVRDPNPPNSGANVLTF. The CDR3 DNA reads TGTGCCAGCAGCGTCCGGGACCCCAATCCCCCAAACTCTGGGGCCAACGTCCTGACTTTC.

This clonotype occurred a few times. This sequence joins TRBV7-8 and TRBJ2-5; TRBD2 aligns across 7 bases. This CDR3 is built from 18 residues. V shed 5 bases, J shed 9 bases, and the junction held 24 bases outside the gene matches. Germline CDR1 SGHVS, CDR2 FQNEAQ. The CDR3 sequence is CASSRINFGVAGALAQYF. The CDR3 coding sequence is TGTGCCAGCAGCCGCATAAACTTCGGAGTTGCGGGAGCTTTGGCCCAGTACTTC. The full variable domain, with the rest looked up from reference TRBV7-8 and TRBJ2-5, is GAGVSQSPRYKVAKRGQDVALRCDPISGHVSLFWYQQALGQGPEFLTYFQNEAQLDKSGLPSDRFFAERPEGSVSTLKIQRTQQEDSAVYLCASSRINFGVAGALAQYFGPGTRLLVL.

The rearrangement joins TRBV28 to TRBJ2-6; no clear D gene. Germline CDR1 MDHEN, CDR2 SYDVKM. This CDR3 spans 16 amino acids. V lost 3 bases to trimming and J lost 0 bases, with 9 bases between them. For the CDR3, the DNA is TGTGCCAGCAGTTTCTCTGGATACTCTGGGGCCAACGTCCTGACTTTC. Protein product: CASSFSGYSGANVLTF. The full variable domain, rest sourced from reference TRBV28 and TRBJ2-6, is DVKVTQSSRYLVKRTGEKVFLECVQDMDHENMFWYRQDPGLGLRLIYFSYDVKMKEKGDIPEGYSVSREKKERFSLILESASTNQTSMYLCASSFSGYSGANVLTFGAGSRLTVL.

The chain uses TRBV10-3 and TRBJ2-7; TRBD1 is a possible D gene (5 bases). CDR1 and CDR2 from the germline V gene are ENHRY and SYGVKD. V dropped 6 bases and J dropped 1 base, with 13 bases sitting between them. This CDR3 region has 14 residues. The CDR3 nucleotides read TGTGCCATCAGGGGTGGGGCTGGTTCCTACGAGCAGTACTTC. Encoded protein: CAIRGGAGSYEQYF.